These 13 T cell receptor beta chains came from one sample sequenced in a study of T cell clonality in common variable immunodeficiency (dated by TCRdb to about 2015). The library was built by means of the immunoSEQ multiplex PCR assay. TCRdb holds this immuneACCESS table with in-frame rearrangements only. Some clones are missing; in checked studies, unresolved V genes explain under half, and the rest has no known cause. With tens of thousands of clones recorded, this sample contains no clone counted only once. The ten largest clones add up to roughly 3.6% of the sample. The material sequenced was peripheral blood mononuclear cells. The receptors were sampled from a person aged 18 to 70 in good health.

Notes on this clone: The read halts 3 residues ahead of the CDR3 end, with the missing end drawn from the germline J gene. This chain links TRBV20-1 with TRBJ1-5; TRBD1 aligns across 9 bases. The CDR3 has 14 residues. The V and J ends lost 6 bases and 6 bases, in that order; junction bases with no gene match: 9. Germline V gene lookup returns CDR1 DFQATT and CDR2 SNEGSKA (reference sequence). The part of the CDR3 DNA that was read is TGCAGTGCCAGCGGACAGGGGAGGATTCAGCCC. This codes for CSASGQGRIQP. The complete CDR3 reads CSASGQGRIQPQHF.

This clone has a count of ten or more. The read stops 3 residues short of the end of the CDR3; the missing end is completed from the germline J gene. The J gene is TRBJ2-2, the V gene TRBV29-1; the D gene is possibly TRBD1 (6 bases). There are 12 residues in the CDR3. The germline V gene encodes CDR1 SQVTM and CDR2 ANQGSEA. The germline V and J ends were trimmed by 7 bases and 8 bases, with 14 bases remaining between them. CDR3: CSAREGVGELFF. CDR3 DNA (partial): TGCAGCGCCCGAGAGGGGGTAGGGGAG.

In its sample, this clone was seen a few times. The read halts 3 residues ahead of the CDR3 end, with the missing end drawn from the germline J gene. The rearrangement joins TRBV20-1 to TRBJ1-2; 10 bases are shared with TRBD1. Germline loops: CDR1 DFQATT, CDR2 SNEGSKA (reference sequence). The CDR3 has 12 amino acids. V shed 6 bases, J shed 5 bases, and the junction held 3 bases outside the gene matches. CDR3 DNA, as far as it was read: TGCAGTGCCAGGACAGGGGGATATGGC. It specifies CSARTGGYG. The complete CDR3 protein is CSARTGGYGYTF.

Comment on this clone: Read data end 3 residues before the CDR3 end; the end is taken from the germline J gene. The chain uses TRBV20-1 and TRBJ1-2, with 8 bases matching TRBD1. This CDR3 spans 14 amino acids. Germline V lookup: CDR1 DFQATT, CDR2 SNEGSKA (reference sequence). The V and J ends lost 3 bases and 4 bases, in that order; junction bases with no gene match: 7. CDR3 loop: CSASVQGAGYGYTF. The DNA read from the CDR3 is TGCAGTGCTAGCGTTCAGGGGGCTGGCTATGGC.

This clone was seen a handful of times. The missing CDR3 end, 3 residues past where the read stops, is filled in from the germline J gene. This chain uses TRBV6-1 with TRBJ1-1, with D unclear. The germline V and J ends were trimmed by 0 bases and 1 base, with 3 bases remaining between them. This CDR3 is 13 amino acids long. CDR1 is MNHNS, CDR2 SASEGT, per germline. CDR3 DNA, as far as it was read: TGTGCCAGCAGTGAAGCAGCGAACACTGAA. As protein: CASSEAANTE. The whole CDR3 protein is CASSEAANTEAFF.

The sample holds many counts of this clone. The read ends 3 residues early relative to the CDR3; the germline J gene fills the gap. V and J are TRBV19 and TRBJ2-5; tentatively, D is TRBD2 (5 bases). Trimming removed 6 bases at V and 1 base at J, with 18 bases between. The CDR3 extends over 16 amino acids. The germline V gene encodes CDR1 LNHDA and CDR2 SQIVND (reference sequence). The CDR3 region is CASSHGLTPLQETQYF. The CDR3 DNA, read in part, is TGTGCCAGTAGCCACGGACTTACCCCTCTCCAAGAGACC.

This clone has ten or more counts. The CDR3 is cut off 3 residues early in the read; its end comes from the germline J gene. V is TRBV7-9 and J is TRBJ2-5, with 8 bases matching TRBD2. With V trimmed by 5 bases and J by 3 bases, 5 bases remained unmatched. This CDR3 is built from 14 residues. Per germline, CDR1 SEHNR and CDR2 FQNEAQ (reference sequence). CDR3 DNA (partial): TGTGCCAGCAGCGTGGTAGCGGGAAAAGAGACC. This encodes CASSVVAGKET. The complete CDR3 reads CASSVVAGKETQYF. The full variable domain, completed using reference TRBV7-9 and TRBJ2-5, is DTGVSQNPRHKITKRGQNVTFRCDPISEHNRLYWYRQTLGQGPEFLTYFQNEAQLEKSRLLSDRFSAERPKGSFSTLEIQRTEQGDSAMYLCASSVVAGKETQYFGPGTRLLVL.

In this sample, this clone turned up many times. The CDR3 end falls 3 residues outside the read, so it is completed with the germline J gene. This chain links TRBV5-1 with TRBJ2-2, with D possibly TRBD1 on 6 matching bases. The CDR3 has 19 residues. Germline-derived CDR1 and CDR2 are SGHRS and YFSETQ. This CDR3 reads CASSSEPTGMDSYNSPLFF. The sequenced part of the CDR3 DNA is TGCGCCAGCAGCTCAGAACCCACAGGGATGGATTCCTATAATTCACCG.

A note on this clone: The CDR3 end is not reached by the read, which stops 3 residues before it; the germline J gene fills it in. The chain recombines TRBV5-1 with TRBJ2-1; 9 bases map to TRBD2. This CDR3 has 16 amino acids. CDR1 is SGHRS, CDR2 YFSETQ, per germline. V lost 3 bases to trimming and J lost 7 bases; unmatched junction nucleotides: 11. Incomplete CDR3 DNA: TGCGCCAGCAGCTCCCGAGTAGCGGGAGCTGGTAATGAG. Translated: CASSSRVAGAGNE. The whole CDR3 is CASSSRVAGAGNEQFF.

This clone was recorded a few times. The read finishes 3 residues shy of the CDR3 end, and the germline J gene is used to complete it. The chain carries TRBV19 and TRBJ1-1, with a possible D match to TRBD1 (6 bases). V dropped 3 bases and J dropped 1 base, with 9 bases sitting between them. The length of the CDR3 is 14 residues. Per the germline V gene, CDR1 is LNHDA and CDR2 is SQIVND (reference sequence). The CDR3 reads CASSMQTGNTEAFF. The CDR3 bases that were read are TGTGCCAGTAGTATGCAGACAGGGAACACTGAA.

In this sample, this clone turned up many times. The missing CDR3 end, 3 residues past where the read stops, is filled in from the germline J gene. J is TRBJ1-4 and V is TRBV10-3, with a tentative D call TRBD1 (5 bases). The V and J ends lost 6 bases and 3 bases respectively, with 14 bases between them. The CDR3 is 15 amino acids. Germline assignment: CDR1 ENHRY and CDR2 SYGVKD. The CDR3 DNA, read in part, is TGTGCCATCAGCGCGGGGCCGGCAGCTAATGAAAAA. It is translated as CAISAGPAANEK. Given in full, the CDR3 is CAISAGPAANEKLFF.

This clone has ten or more counts. With the read ending 3 residues before the CDR3 end, the germline J gene is used to fill in that end. This chain joins TRBV10-1 and TRBJ2-7; TRBD2 matches at 7 bases. The CDR3 is made up of 14 amino acids. V dropped 3 bases and J dropped 5; count of bases not matched to a gene: 7. From germline, CDR1 is WNHNN and CDR2 SYGVQD (reference sequence). The CDR3 loop reads CASSDGGSAHEQYF. The DNA read from the CDR3 is TGCGCCAGCAGTGACGGCGGGAGCGCCCACGAG.

This clone was observed at least ten times. The read comes to an end 3 residues before the CDR3 does, leaving the germline J gene to fill in the end. The chain carries TRBV7-9 and TRBJ2-5, with D maybe TRBD2 (5 bases). The germline V gene has CDR1 SEHNR and CDR2 FQNEAQ (reference sequence). There are 14 residues in the CDR3. The germline V and J ends were trimmed by 0 bases and 5 bases, with 10 bases remaining between them. CDR3 sequence: CASSLAPGLETQYF. Incomplete CDR3 DNA: TGTGCCAGCAGCTTAGCGCCGGGGTTGGAGACC.